This T cell receptor beta chain was identified in a study of T cells in Graves' hyperthyroidism and ophthalmopathy. Study as a whole: The initial diagnosis was the point when peripheral blood was collected, ahead of any treatment. Regarding the study as a whole: Among clonotypes expanded in thyroid above 0.001, most were also found in blood. The model anticipated ophthalmopathy a median approximately six months pre-onset.

Any patient presenting with uncontrolled infection, other autoimmune disease, pregnancy or lactation was left out. TCR beta CDR3 regions were amplified from RNA. A first-round RT-PCR of the TCR CDR3 used the HTBI primer set. One entry per CDR3 protein results from TCRdb running MiXCR on the multiplex PCR reads. The sample lists under 700,000 distinct CDR3 sequences; about a sixth were seen once. Of note for this clonotype: The antigen remains unidentified.

Trimming stripped 3 bases from V and 7 bases from J, with 18 bases between. The CDR3 contains 15 residues. Per germline, CDR1 MGHRA and CDR2 YSYEKL. V is TRBV4-1 and J is TRBJ1-2; D might be TRBD1 (6 bases). The receptor was isolated from a woman aged 18-35 years with Graves' hyperthyroidism. Sequenced input: blood. CDR3: CASSQGEYRDGGYTF. The CDR3 coding sequence is TGCGCCAGCAGCCAGGGGGAATACAGGGATGGTGGCTACACCTTC.